These T cell receptor beta chains were read from a single sample in a study of cytomegalovirus exposure and HLA in healthy donors. This table comes from immunoSEQ multiplex PCR, and its TCRdb copy is limited to in-frame clones, with some not included. The sample yields roughly 100,000 clones, about 80% seen once. Sequenced: PBMCs. The source of these receptors is a man aged 25-40 years in good health and CMV-seronegative. Each CDR3 is given without its conserved first and last residue. A D gene is named only where the DNA matches it firmly.

CDR3	D	V
ASSVERLDAEQF	-	TRBV9
ASRENFLADNEQF	TRBD2	TRBV13
ATARRDRGLNNSPLH	TRBD1	TRBV15
ASSQVGTSGSDEQF	TRBD2	TRBV4-2
ASREKGEIHNEQF	-	TRBV2
ASSSGRTGRMVPLH	-	TRBV27
ASSLFISSGNTIY	-	TRBV7-2
SVQGYNEQF	-	TRBV20-1
ARTGGRVDREQY	TRBD2	TRBV6-4
SVGLAGDTQY	TRBD2	TRBV29-1
ASSLRLGTGDGYT	TRBD1	TRBV27
ASRDRAQAFYEQY	TRBD1	TRBV19
ASGFGQGYEQY	-	TRBV12-5
SVEGTSGIETQY	TRBD2	TRBV29-1
ASSRATETYGYT	-	TRBV5-5
ASRTGGRDTQY	TRBD1	TRBV27
ASSLVETYEQY	-	TRBV7-2
ATSTDRMDSPLH	-	TRBV15
ASSLVQGSYEQY	-	TRBV5-1
ASSSHRGEQY	TRBD1	TRBV9
ASSLDTGQGYSGANVLT	TRBD1	TRBV5-1
ASSLDSYEQY	-	TRBV6-6
ASSLGSGGNTEAF	-	TRBV7-9
ASGPKAF	-	TRBV19
ASSEALILNGDEQY	-	TRBV6-1
ASSPSGQGVYEQY	TRBD1	TRBV28
ASSLVEGANTGELF	TRBD1	TRBV5-6
ASSPGLQETQY	-	TRBV5-4
ASSGWTGGSNQPQH	TRBD1	TRBV7-9
ATSRDAASYEQY	-	TRBV15
ATSSSGGWDTQY	TRBD2	TRBV15
ASSAGDRGSRETQY	TRBD1	TRBV7-9
ASSLSENTEAF	-	TRBV7-3
ASSPGSYEQY	-	TRBV27
ASGADRAGYGYT	TRBD1	TRBV5-1
ATSTYSNQPQH	-	TRBV28
ASTGTGDSNQPQH	TRBD1	TRBV10-2
ASSLGQFNERNSPLH	-	TRBV5-6
ASSESNRGNTEAF	TRBD1	TRBV10-2
ASSAGLWETQY	-	TRBV9
ASSRDMNTEAF	-	TRBV7-9